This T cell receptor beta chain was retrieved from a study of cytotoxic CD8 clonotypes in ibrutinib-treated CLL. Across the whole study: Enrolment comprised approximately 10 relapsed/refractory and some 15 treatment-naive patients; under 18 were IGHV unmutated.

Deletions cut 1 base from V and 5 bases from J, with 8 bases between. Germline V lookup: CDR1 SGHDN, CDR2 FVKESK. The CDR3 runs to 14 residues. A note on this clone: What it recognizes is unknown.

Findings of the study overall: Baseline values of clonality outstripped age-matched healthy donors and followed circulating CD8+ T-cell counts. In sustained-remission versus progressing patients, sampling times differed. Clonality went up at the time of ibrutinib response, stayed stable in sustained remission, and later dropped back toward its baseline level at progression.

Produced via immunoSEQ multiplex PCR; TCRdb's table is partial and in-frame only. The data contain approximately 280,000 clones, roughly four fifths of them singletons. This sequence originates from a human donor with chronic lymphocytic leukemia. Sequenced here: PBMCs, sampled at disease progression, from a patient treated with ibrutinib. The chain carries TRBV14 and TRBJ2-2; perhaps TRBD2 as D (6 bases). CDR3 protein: CASSQAAGTGELFF. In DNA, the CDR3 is TGTGCCAGCAGCCAAGCGGCGGGGACCGGGGAGCTGTTTTTT. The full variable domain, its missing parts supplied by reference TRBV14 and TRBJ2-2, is EAGVTQFPSHSVIEKGQTVTLRCDPISGHDNLYWYRRVMGKEIKFLLHFVKESKQDESGMPNNRFLAERTGGTYSTLKVQPAELEDSGVYFCASSQAAGTGELFFGEGSRLTVL.